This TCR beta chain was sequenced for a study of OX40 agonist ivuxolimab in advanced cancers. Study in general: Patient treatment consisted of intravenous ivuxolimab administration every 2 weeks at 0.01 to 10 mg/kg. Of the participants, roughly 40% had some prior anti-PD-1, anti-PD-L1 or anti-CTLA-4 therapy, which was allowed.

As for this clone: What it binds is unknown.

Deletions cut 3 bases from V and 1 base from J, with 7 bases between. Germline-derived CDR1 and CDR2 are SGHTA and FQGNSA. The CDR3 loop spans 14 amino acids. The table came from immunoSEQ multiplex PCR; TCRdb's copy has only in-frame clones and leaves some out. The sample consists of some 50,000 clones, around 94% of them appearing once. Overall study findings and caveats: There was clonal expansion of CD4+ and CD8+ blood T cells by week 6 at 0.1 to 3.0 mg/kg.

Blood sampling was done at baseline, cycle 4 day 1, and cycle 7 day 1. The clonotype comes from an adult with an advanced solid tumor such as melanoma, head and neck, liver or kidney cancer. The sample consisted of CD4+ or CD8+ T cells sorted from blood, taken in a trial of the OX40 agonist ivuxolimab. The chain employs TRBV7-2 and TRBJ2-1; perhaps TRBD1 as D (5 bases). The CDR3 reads CASSFRDSYNEQFF. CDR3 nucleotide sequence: TGTGCCAGCAGCTTCAGGGATTCCTACAATGAGCAGTTCTTC. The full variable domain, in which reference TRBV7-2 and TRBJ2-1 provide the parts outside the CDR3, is GAGVSQSPSNKVTEKGKDVELRCDPISGHTALYWYRQSLGQGLEFLIYFQGNSAPDKSGLPSDRFSAERTGGSVSTLTIQRTQQEDSAVYLCASSFRDSYNEQFFGPGTRLTVL.